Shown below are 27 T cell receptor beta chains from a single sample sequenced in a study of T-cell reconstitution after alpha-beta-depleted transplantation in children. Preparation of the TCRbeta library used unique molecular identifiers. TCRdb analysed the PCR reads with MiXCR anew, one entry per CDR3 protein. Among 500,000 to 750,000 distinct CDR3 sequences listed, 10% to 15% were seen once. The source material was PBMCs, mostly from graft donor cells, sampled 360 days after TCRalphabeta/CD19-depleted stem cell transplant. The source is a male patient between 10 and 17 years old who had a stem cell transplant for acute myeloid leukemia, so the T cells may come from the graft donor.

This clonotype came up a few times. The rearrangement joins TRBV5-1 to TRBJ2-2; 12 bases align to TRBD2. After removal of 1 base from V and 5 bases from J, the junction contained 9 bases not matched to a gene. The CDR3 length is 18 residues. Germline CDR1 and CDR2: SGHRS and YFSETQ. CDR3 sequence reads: CASSLYKLAGGSTGELFF. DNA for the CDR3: TGCGCCAGCAGCTTGTACAAACTAGCGGGAGGAAGTACCGGGGAGCTGTTTTTT.

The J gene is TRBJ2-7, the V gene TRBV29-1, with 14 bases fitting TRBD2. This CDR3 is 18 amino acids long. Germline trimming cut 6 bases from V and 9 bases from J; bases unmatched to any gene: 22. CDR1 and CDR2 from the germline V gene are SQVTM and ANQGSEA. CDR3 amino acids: CSVIDLGGKGTSGRGQYF. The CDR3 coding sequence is TGCAGCGTCATCGACCTCGGGGGGAAGGGGACTAGCGGGAGAGGGCAGTACTTC.

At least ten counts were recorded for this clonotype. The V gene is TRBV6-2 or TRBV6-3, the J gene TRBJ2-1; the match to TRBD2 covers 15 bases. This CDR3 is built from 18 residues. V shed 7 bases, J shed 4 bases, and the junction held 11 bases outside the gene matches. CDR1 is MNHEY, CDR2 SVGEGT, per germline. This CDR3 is CASTPGTSGRSKYNEQFF. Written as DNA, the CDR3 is TGTGCCAGCACCCCAGGGACTAGCGGGAGGAGTAAATACAATGAGCAGTTCTTC.

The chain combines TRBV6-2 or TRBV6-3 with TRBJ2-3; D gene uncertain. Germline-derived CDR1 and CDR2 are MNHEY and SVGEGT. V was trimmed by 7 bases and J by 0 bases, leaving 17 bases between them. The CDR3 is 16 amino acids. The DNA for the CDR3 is TGTGCCAGCAAGGACCCCGCGTCGCCTAGCACAGATACGCAGTATTTT. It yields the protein CASKDPASPSTDTQYF.

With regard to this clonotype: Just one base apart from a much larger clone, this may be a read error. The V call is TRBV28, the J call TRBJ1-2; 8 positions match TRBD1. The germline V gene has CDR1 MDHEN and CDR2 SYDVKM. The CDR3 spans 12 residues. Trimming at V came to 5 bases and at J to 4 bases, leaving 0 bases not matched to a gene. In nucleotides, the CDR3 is TGTGCCAGCAGTGGGACAGGCTATGGCTACACCTTC. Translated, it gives CASSGTGYGYTF.

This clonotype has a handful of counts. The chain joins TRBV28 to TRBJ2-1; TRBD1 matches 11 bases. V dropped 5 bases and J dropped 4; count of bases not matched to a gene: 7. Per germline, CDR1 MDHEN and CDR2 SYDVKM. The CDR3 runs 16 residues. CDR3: CASSPRTGGSYNEQFF. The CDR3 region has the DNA TGTGCCAGCAGTCCTAGGACAGGGGGCAGTTACAATGAGCAGTTCTTC. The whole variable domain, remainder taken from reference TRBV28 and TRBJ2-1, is DVKVTQSSRYLVKRTGEKVFLECVQDMDHENMFWYRQDPGLGLRLIYFSYDVKMKEKGDIPEGYSVSREKKERFSLILESASTNQTSMYLCASSPRTGGSYNEQFFGPGTRLTVL.

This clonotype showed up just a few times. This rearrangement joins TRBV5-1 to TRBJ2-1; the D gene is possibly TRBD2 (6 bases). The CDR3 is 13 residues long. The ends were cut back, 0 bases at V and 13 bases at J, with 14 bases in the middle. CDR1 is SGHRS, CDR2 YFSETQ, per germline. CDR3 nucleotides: TGCGCCAGCAGCTTGGTGGAGGAGGGGTATCAGTTCTTC. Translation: CASSLVEEGYQFF.

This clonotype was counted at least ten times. This CDR3 is CASSLTGTDYNEQFF. The DNA of the CDR3 is TGTGCCAGCAGCTTAACGGGGACGGATTACAATGAGCAGTTCTTC. V usage is TRBV7-3 and J usage is TRBJ2-1; D is possibly TRBD1 or TRBD2 (5 bases each). Germline V gives CDR1 SGHTA, CDR2 FQGTGA. This CDR3 spans 15 amino acids. Trimming took 0 bases from V and 4 from J, leaving 10 bases between them.

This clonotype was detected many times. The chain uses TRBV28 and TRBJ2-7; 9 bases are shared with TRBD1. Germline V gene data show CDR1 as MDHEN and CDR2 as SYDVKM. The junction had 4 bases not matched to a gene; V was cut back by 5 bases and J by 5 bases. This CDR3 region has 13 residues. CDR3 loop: CASSPRTGDEQYF. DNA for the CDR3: TGTGCCAGCAGTCCGAGGACAGGGGACGAGCAGTACTTC.

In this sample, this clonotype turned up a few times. CDR3 protein: CASSLGGGNLHEQYF. The CDR3 DNA is TGCGCCAGCAGCTTGGGTGGCGGAAACCTACACGAGCAGTACTTC. The V gene is TRBV5-1, the J gene TRBJ2-7; D is undetermined. The germline V and J ends were trimmed by 0 bases and 5 bases, with 15 bases remaining between them. The germline CDR1 and CDR2 sequences are SGHRS and YFSETQ. CDR3 length: 15 amino acids.

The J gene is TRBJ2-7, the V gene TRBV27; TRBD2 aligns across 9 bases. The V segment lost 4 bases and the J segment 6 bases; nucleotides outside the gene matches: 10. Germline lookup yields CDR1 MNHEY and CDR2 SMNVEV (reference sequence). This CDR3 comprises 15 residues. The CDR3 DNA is TGTGCCAGCAGTTATGTAGCGGGGGTTGCGGGCGAGCAGTACTTC. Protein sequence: CASSYVAGVAGEQYF.

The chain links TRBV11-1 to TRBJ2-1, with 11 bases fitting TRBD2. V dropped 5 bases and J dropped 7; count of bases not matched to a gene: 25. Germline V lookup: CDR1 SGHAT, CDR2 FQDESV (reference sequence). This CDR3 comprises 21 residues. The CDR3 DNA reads TGTGCCAGCAGCGTCCGGGTGACAGACCTCATAGCGGGAGGGCCGAAGAATGAGCAGTTCTTC. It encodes CASSVRVTDLIAGGPKNEQFF.

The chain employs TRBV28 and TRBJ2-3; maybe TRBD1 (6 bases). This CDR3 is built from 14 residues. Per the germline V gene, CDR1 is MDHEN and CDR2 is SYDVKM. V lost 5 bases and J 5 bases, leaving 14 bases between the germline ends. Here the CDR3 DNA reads TGTGCCAGCAGTACCCCTCACAGGGAAGATACGCAGTATTTT. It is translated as CASSTPHREDTQYF.

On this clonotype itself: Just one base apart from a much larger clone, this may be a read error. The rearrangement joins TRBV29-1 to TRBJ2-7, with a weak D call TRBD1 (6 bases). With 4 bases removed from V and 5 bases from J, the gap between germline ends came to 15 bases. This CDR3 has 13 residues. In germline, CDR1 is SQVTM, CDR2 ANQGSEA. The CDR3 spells CSVGTAKYDEQYF. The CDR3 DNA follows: TGCAGCGTTGGGACAGCTAAGTACGACGAGCAGTACTTC.

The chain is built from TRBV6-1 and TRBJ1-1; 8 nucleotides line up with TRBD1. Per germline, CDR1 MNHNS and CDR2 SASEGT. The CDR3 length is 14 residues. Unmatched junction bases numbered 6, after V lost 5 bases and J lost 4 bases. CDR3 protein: CASSPGTGGTEAFF. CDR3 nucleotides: TGTGCCAGCAGTCCCGGGACAGGAGGCACTGAAGCTTTCTTT.

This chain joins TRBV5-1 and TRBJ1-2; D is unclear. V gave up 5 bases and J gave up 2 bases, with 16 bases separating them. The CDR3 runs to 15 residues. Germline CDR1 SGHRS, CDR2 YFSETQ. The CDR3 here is CASRNRSGSNYGYTF. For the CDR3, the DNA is TGCGCCAGCAGAAATCGGTCGGGGTCCAACTATGGCTACACCTTC. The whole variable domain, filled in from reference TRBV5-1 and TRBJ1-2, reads KAGVTQTPRYLIKTRGQQVTLSCSPISGHRSVSWYQQTPGQGLQFLFEYFSETQRNKGNFPGRFSGRQFSNSRSEMNVSTLELGDSALYLCASRNRSGSNYGYTFGSGTRLTVV.

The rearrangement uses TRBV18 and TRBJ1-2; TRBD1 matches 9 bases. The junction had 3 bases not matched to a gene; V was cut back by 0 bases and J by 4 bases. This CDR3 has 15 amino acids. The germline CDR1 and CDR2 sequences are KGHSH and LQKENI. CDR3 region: CASSPPGTGSYGYTF. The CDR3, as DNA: TGTGCCAGCTCACCACCGGGGACAGGGAGCTATGGCTACACCTTC.

The CDR3 region is CASTQSGNSPLHF. DNA for the CDR3: TGTGCCAGCACCCAATCGGGAAATTCACCCCTCCACTTT. The chain recombines TRBV6-1 with TRBJ1-6; D gene ambiguous. The ends were cut back, 7 bases at V and 7 bases at J, with 11 bases in the middle. This CDR3 has 13 amino acids. Germline loops: CDR1 MNHNS, CDR2 SASEGT.

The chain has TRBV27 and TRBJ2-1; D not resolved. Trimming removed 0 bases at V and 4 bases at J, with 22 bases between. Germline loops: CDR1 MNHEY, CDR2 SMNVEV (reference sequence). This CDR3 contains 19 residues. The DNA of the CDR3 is TGTGCCAGCAGTTTATCGGCCCCCGTTCGCTTTGTGGTTTACAATGAGCAGTTCTTC. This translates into CASSLSAPVRFVVYNEQFF.

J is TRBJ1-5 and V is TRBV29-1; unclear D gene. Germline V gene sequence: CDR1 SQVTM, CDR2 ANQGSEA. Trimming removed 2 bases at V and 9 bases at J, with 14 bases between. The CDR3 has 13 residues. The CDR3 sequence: CSVESLPGGPQHF. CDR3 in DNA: TGCAGCGTTGAATCCCTCCCCGGTGGGCCCCAGCATTTT.

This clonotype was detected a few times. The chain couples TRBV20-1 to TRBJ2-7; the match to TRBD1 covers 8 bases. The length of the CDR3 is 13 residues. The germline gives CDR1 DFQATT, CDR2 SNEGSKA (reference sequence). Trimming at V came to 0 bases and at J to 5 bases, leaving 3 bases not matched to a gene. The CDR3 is CSARDRTGNEQYF. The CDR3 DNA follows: TGCAGTGCTAGAGACCGGACAGGGAACGAGCAGTACTTC.

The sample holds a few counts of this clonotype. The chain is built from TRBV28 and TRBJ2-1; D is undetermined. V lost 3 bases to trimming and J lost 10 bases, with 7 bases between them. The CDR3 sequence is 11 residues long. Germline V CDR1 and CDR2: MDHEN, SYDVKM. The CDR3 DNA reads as TGTGCCAGCAGTTTTGTTGCCGAGCAGTTCTTC. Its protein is CASSFVAEQFF.

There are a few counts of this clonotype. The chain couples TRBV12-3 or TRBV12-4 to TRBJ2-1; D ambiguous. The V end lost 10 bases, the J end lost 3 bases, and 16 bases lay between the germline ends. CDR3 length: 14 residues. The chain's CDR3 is CATSLQDYYNEQFF. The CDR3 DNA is TGTGCCACCTCTTTGCAAGATTACTACAATGAGCAGTTCTTC.

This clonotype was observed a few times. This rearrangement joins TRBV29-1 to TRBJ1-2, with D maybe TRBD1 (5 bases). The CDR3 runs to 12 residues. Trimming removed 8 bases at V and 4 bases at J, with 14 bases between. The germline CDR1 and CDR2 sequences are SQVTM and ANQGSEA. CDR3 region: CSPLMGRYGYTF. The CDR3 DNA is TGCAGCCCCCTCATGGGGCGCTATGGCTACACCTTC.

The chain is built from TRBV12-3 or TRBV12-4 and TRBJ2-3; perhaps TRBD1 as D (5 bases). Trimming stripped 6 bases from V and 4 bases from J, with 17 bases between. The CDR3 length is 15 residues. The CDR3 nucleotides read TGTGCCAGCAGACGACTGGGGCAGGGTTCAGATACGCAGTATTTT. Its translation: CASRRLGQGSDTQYF.

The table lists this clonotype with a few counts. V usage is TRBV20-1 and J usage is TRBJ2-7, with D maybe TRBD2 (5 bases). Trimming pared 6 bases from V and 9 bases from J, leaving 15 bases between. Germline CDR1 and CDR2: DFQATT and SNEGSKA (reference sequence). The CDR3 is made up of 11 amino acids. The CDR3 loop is CSANKDFAQYF. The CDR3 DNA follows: TGCAGTGCAAACAAGGACTTCGCGCAGTACTTC.

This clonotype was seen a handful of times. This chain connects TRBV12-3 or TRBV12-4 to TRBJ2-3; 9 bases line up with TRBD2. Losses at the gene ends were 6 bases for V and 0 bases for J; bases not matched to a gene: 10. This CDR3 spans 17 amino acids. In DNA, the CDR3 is TGTGCCAGCAGACCGTTGACTAGCGGTTCTAGCACAGATACGCAGTATTTT. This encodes CASRPLTSGSSTDTQYF.